Listed below are T cell receptor beta chains from one sample, sequenced in a study of cytomegalovirus exposure and HLA in healthy donors. Only in-frame clones appear in the TCRdb table, and some are missing; sequencing was by immunoSEQ multiplex PCR. The repertoire includes over 200,000 clones, 70% to 85% of them detected once, and approximately 0.62% sits in the top ten. The sample was PBMCs. The origin of the receptors is a woman in her 40s in good health and CMV-seronegative. Both conserved end residues are part of each CDR3. Each record gives: V gene, clone size, D gene, J gene, CDR3 DNA, CDR3 protein. The D gene is left open where the match is weak. The size field is filled for only some rows; it gives once, few, many or a size class.

v_gene: TRBV10-2; abundance: -; d_gene: -; j_gene: TRBJ2-3; CDR3nt: TGCGCCAGCAGTGGACGGGCAGATACGCAGTATTTT; CDR3aa: CASSGRADTQYF
v_gene: TRBV6-5; abundance: -; d_gene: -; j_gene: TRBJ1-2; CDR3nt: TGTGCCAGCAGTTACCTCAGGGGAGAAGGCTACACCTTC; CDR3aa: CASSYLRGEGYTF
v_gene: TRBV6-4; abundance: -; d_gene: -; j_gene: TRBJ2-1; CDR3nt: TGTGCCAGCAGTGTGGGGAGGTTCAATGAGCAGTTCTTC; CDR3aa: CASSVGRFNEQFF
v_gene: TRBV5-4; abundance: -; d_gene: -; j_gene: TRBJ1-1; CDR3nt: TGTGCCAGCAGCGGAGAGCCCGGGAACACTGAAGCTTTCTTT; CDR3aa: CASSGEPGNTEAFF
v_gene: TRBV11-2; abundance: -; d_gene: -; j_gene: TRBJ1-6; CDR3nt: TGTGCCAGCAGCGTACCAGGGAATTCACCCCTCCACTTT; CDR3aa: CASSVPGNSPLHF
v_gene: TRBV7-9; abundance: -; d_gene: TRBD1; j_gene: TRBJ1-5; CDR3nt: TGTGCCAGCAGCTCGGACAGGGCCGGCAATCAGCCCCAGCATTTT; CDR3aa: CASSSDRAGNQPQHF
v_gene: TRBV5-1; abundance: -; d_gene: TRBD1; j_gene: TRBJ1-1; CDR3nt: TGCGCCAGCAGCCGCCGGGACAGGGTAATGTTGGGCACTGAAGCTTTCTTT; CDR3aa: CASSRRDRVMLGTEAFF
v_gene: TRBV6-5; abundance: -; d_gene: -; j_gene: TRBJ1-1; CDR3nt: TGTGCCAGCAGTTATTCGTCGGGGTGGGACACTGAAGCTTTCTTT; CDR3aa: CASSYSSGWDTEAFF
v_gene: TRBV7-8; abundance: -; d_gene: -; j_gene: TRBJ1-1; CDR3nt: TGTGCCAGCAGCTTATGGAGATGGATTAACACTGAAGCTTTCTTT; CDR3aa: CASSLWRWINTEAFF
v_gene: TRBV5-1; abundance: -; d_gene: TRBD1; j_gene: TRBJ2-5; CDR3nt: TGCGCCAGCAGCCAGCAGACAGGGGGTGAACAAGAGACCCAGTACTTC; CDR3aa: CASSQQTGGEQETQYF
v_gene: TRBV5-6; abundance: -; d_gene: TRBD1; j_gene: TRBJ1-2; CDR3nt: TGTGCCAGCAGCGGAAGGGACAGGGTGGGCTACACCTTC; CDR3aa: CASSGRDRVGYTF
v_gene: TRBV6-5; abundance: -; d_gene: TRBD1; j_gene: TRBJ1-2; CDR3nt: TGTGCCAGCAGTATATCGGGACAGTTGTATGGCTACACCTTC; CDR3aa: CASSISGQLYGYTF
v_gene: TRBV19; abundance: -; d_gene: -; j_gene: TRBJ2-5; CDR3nt: TGTGCCAGTAGTATCGAGGCTGCTCGGGGGACCCAGTACTTC; CDR3aa: CASSIEAARGTQYF
v_gene: TRBV2; abundance: once; d_gene: TRBD2; j_gene: TRBJ2-3; CDR3nt: TGTGCCAGCAGGAGACTAGCGGGTAGCACAGATACGCAGTATTTT; CDR3aa: CASRRLAGSTDTQYF
v_gene: TRBV5-1; abundance: -; d_gene: -; j_gene: TRBJ1-1; CDR3nt: TGCGCCAGCAGCTTGGAAGGCGGTAGTGAAGCTTTCTTT; CDR3aa: CASSLEGGSEAFF
v_gene: TRBV18; abundance: -; d_gene: -; j_gene: TRBJ1-1; CDR3nt: TGTGCCAGCTCACTCTACCAAACAGGGATGGACACTGAAGCTTTCTTT; CDR3aa: CASSLYQTGMDTEAFF
v_gene: TRBV6-5; abundance: -; d_gene: -; j_gene: TRBJ1-2; CDR3nt: TGTGCCAGCAGTTACTCGCGGGACTCTAACTATGGCTACACCTTC; CDR3aa: CASSYSRDSNYGYTF
v_gene: TRBV27; abundance: -; d_gene: -; j_gene: TRBJ1-2; CDR3nt: TGTGCCAGCAGTTACGGGGAAGGCTTTGGCTACACCTTC; CDR3aa: CASSYGEGFGYTF
v_gene: TRBV5-1; abundance: once; d_gene: -; j_gene: TRBJ1-4; CDR3nt: TGCGCCAGCAGCTTCAGCCCTAGGCCAACTAATGAAAAACTGTTTTTT; CDR3aa: CASSFSPRPTNEKLFF
v_gene: TRBV6-5; abundance: -; d_gene: -; j_gene: TRBJ2-7; CDR3nt: TGTGCCAGCAGTGGTGGGAGGAACTCCTACGAGCAGTACTTC; CDR3aa: CASSGGRNSYEQYF
v_gene: TRBV18; abundance: -; d_gene: TRBD1; j_gene: TRBJ2-7; CDR3nt: TGTGCCAGCTCACCTCCTTCGACAGGGACCTACGAGCAGTACTTC; CDR3aa: CASSPPSTGTYEQYF
v_gene: TRBV29-1; abundance: once; d_gene: -; j_gene: TRBJ1-2; CDR3nt: TGCAGCGTTCGCGCGGGGCCCGGGGTGTATGGCTACACCTTC; CDR3aa: CSVRAGPGVYGYTF
v_gene: TRBV14; abundance: once; d_gene: -; j_gene: TRBJ2-7; CDR3nt: TGTGCCAGCAGCCTACTTTGGACAGACACCTACGAGCAGTACTTC; CDR3aa: CASSLLWTDTYEQYF
v_gene: TRBV6-1; abundance: few; d_gene: TRBD1; j_gene: TRBJ1-4; CDR3nt: TGTGCCAGCAGTGGGACAGGCCATAATGAAAAACTGTTTTTT; CDR3aa: CASSGTGHNEKLFF
v_gene: TRBV4-3; abundance: -; d_gene: -; j_gene: TRBJ1-2; CDR3nt: TGCGCCAGCAGCCAAGACAGGTCGGATGGCTACACCTTC; CDR3aa: CASSQDRSDGYTF
v_gene: TRBV30; abundance: -; d_gene: -; j_gene: TRBJ1-2; CDR3nt: TGTGCCTGGAGTGTACGGGCAGGGTATGGCTACACCTTC; CDR3aa: CAWSVRAGYGYTF
v_gene: TRBV14; abundance: -; d_gene: TRBD2; j_gene: TRBJ2-3; CDR3nt: TGTGCCAGCAGCCCATCCGGGACTAGCGGGGGTGCGGATACGCAGTATTTT; CDR3aa: CASSPSGTSGGADTQYF
v_gene: TRBV19; abundance: -; d_gene: -; j_gene: TRBJ1-6; CDR3nt: TGTGCCAGTAGTGTCCGCAGCGACCTCTTTAATTCACCCCTCCACTTT; CDR3aa: CASSVRSDLFNSPLHF
v_gene: TRBV29-1; abundance: -; d_gene: -; j_gene: TRBJ2-1; CDR3nt: TGCAGCGTTGGGCAGGTGACGGAGCAGTTCTTC; CDR3aa: CSVGQVTEQFF
v_gene: TRBV5-6; abundance: -; d_gene: TRBD1; j_gene: TRBJ1-1; CDR3nt: TGTGCCAGCAGCCCGGGACAGGGCAACATGAACACTGAAGCTTTCTTT; CDR3aa: CASSPGQGNMNTEAFF
v_gene: TRBV18; abundance: -; d_gene: -; j_gene: TRBJ1-5; CDR3nt: TGTGCCAGCTCACCTACGCGGACAAACAATCAGCCCCAGCATTTT; CDR3aa: CASSPTRTNNQPQHF
v_gene: TRBV15; abundance: -; d_gene: TRBD1; j_gene: TRBJ2-7; CDR3nt: TGTGCCACCAGCAGATCTACAGGGGACGAGCAGTACTTC; CDR3aa: CATSRSTGDEQYF
v_gene: TRBV7-9; abundance: few; d_gene: TRBD2; j_gene: TRBJ2-7; CDR3nt: TGTGCCAGCAGCGCCGGGACTAGCGGGGTCTACGAGCAGTACTTC; CDR3aa: CASSAGTSGVYEQYF
v_gene: TRBV4-3; abundance: -; d_gene: -; j_gene: TRBJ1-4; CDR3nt: TGCGCCAGCAGCCAAGGGGGGGGAGGGGGATTTACGGGAAAACTGTTTTTT; CDR3aa: CASSQGGGGGFTGKLFF
v_gene: TRBV4-3; abundance: -; d_gene: TRBD1; j_gene: TRBJ1-3; CDR3nt: TGCGCCAGCAGCCATGGGGTACGGACAGGGCTGGGAAACACCATATATTTT; CDR3aa: CASSHGVRTGLGNTIYF
v_gene: TRBV5-6; abundance: once; d_gene: TRBD2; j_gene: TRBJ2-3; CDR3nt: TGTGCCAGCAGCCCGGTGGGGGGGGAACAAGATACGCAGTATTTT; CDR3aa: CASSPVGGEQDTQYF
v_gene: TRBV7-7; abundance: -; d_gene: -; j_gene: TRBJ2-3; CDR3nt: TGTGCTAGCAGCTTAGGGGGAGGAGACACAGATACGCAGTATTTT; CDR3aa: CASSLGGGDTDTQYF